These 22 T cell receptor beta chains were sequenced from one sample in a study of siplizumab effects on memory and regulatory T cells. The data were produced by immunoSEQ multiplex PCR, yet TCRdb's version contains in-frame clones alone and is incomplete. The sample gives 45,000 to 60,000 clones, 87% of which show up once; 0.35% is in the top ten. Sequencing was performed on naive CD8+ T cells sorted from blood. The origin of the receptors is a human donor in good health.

The DNA for the CDR3 is TGTGCCAGCAGCTTAATGTCTAGCGGGGGCGAGGAGCAGTACTTC. Protein: CASSLMSSGGEEQYF. The rearrangement links TRBV11-2 to TRBJ2-7; 10 bases match TRBD2. Per the germline V gene, CDR1 is SGHAT and CDR2 is FQNNGV. V gave up 2 bases and J gave up 7 bases; unmatched junction bases: 8. The CDR3 runs to 15 residues. Supplemented by reference TRBV11-2 and TRBJ2-7, the full variable domain reads EAGVAQSPRYKIIEKRQSVAFWCNPISGHATLYWYQQILGQGPKLLIQFQNNGVVDDSQLPKDRFSAERLKGVDSTLKIQPAKLEDSAVYLCASSLMSSGGEEQYFGPGTRLTVT.

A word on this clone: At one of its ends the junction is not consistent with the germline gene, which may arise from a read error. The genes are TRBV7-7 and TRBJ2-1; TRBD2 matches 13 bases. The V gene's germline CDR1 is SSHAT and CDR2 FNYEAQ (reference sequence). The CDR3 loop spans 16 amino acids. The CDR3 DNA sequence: TGTGCTAGCAGCTCGGGACTAGCGGGGCCCCAGGATGAGCAGTTCTTC. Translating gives CASSSGLAGPQDEQFF.

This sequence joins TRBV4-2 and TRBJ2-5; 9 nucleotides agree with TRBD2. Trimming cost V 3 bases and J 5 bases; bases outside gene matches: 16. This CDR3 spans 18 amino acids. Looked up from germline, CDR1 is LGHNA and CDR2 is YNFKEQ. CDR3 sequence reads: CASSQAWAVAGGQETQYF. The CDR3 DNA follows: TGTGCCAGCAGCCAGGCCTGGGCAGTGGCGGGGGGGCAGGAGACCCAGTACTTC.

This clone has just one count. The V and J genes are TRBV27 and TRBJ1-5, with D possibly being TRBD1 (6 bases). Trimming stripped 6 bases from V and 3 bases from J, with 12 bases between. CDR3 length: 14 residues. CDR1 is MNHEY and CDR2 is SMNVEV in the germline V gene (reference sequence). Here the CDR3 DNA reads TGTGCCAGCAGGATGACAGGTTCCAATCAGCCCCAGCATTTT. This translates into CASRMTGSNQPQHF.

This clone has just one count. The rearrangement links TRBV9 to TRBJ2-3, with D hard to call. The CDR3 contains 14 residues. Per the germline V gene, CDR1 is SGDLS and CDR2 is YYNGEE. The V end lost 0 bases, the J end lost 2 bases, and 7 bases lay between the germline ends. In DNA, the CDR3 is TGTGCCAGCAGCGTAGTGGGGTACACAGATACGCAGTATTTT. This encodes CASSVVGYTDTQYF.

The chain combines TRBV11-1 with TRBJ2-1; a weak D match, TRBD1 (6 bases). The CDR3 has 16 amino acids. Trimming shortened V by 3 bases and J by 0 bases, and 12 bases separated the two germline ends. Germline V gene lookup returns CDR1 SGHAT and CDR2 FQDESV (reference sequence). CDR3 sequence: CASSFSGASSYNEQFF. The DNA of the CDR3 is TGTGCCAGCAGCTTTTCAGGGGCGAGCTCCTACAATGAGCAGTTCTTC.

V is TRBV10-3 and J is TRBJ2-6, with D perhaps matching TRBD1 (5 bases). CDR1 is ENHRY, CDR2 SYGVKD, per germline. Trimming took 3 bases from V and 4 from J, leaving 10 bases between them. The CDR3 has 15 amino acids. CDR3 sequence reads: CAISEGAGGANVLTF. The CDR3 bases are TGTGCCATCAGTGAAGGGGCCGGCGGGGCCAACGTCCTGACTTTC.

The CDR3: CASSETRDSPLGDTQYF. The CDR3 DNA follows: TGTGCCAGCAGTGAAACCCGGGACAGTCCCTTGGGAGATACGCAGTATTTT. The chain links TRBV2 to TRBJ2-3, with 7 bases lining up with TRBD1. Germline values: CDR1 SNHLY, CDR2 FYNNEI. The CDR3 runs 17 residues. J lost 5 bases, V lost 2 bases, and 13 bases had no gene match.

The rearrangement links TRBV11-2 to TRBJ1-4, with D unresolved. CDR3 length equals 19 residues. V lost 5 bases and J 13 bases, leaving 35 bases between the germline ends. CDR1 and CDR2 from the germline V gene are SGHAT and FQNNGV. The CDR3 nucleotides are TGTGCCAGCAGCCCAAACGATGGGCTACACCCAAATGACAAATTGGTACTGTTTTTT. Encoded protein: CASSPNDGLHPNDKLVLFF.

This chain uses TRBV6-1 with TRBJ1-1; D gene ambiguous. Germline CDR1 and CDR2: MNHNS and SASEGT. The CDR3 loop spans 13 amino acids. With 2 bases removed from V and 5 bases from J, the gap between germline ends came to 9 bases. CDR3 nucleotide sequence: TGTGCCAGCAGTGAAAACGGTAGGACTGAAGCTTTCTTT. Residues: CASSENGRTEAFF.

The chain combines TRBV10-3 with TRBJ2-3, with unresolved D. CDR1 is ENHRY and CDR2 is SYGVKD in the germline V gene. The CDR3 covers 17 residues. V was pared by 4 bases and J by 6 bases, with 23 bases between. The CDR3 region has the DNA TGTGCCATCAGTGGCAAGGAGATGAGTCCCGGTCCCGATACGCAGTATTTT. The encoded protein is CAISGKEMSPGPDTQYF.

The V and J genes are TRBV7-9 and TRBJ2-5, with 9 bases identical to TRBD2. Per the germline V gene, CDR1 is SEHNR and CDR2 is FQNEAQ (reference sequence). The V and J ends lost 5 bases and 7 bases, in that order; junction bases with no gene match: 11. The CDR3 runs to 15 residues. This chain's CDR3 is CASSLSGGPSGTQYF. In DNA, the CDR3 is TGTGCCAGCAGCCTCAGCGGGGGGCCCAGCGGGACCCAGTACTTC.

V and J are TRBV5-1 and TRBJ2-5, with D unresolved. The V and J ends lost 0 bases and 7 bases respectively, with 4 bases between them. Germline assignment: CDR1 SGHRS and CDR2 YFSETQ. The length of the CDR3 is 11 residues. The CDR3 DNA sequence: TGCGCCAGCAGCTTGGAAGGGACCCAGTACTTC. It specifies CASSLEGTQYF.

The CDR3 is CASSPGPPGQYF. DNA for the CDR3: TGTGCCAGTAGTCCCGGACCACCAGGCCAGTACTTC. The rearrangement uses TRBV19 and TRBJ2-5; D remains ambiguous. CDR3 length: 12 residues. Germline V gene data show CDR1 as LNHDA and CDR2 as SQIVND (reference sequence). Trimming pared 5 bases from V and 10 bases from J, leaving 14 bases between.

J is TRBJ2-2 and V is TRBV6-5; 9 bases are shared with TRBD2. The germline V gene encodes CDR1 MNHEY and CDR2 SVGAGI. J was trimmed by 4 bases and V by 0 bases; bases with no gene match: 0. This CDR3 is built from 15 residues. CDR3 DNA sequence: TGTGCCAGCAGTTACTCGCGGGGGGGCACCGGGGAGCTGTTTTTT. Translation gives CASSYSRGGTGELFF.

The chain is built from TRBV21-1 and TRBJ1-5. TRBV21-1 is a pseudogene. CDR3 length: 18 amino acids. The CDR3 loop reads CASSKGRGAPDSNQPQHF. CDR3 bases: TGTGCCAGCAGCAAAGGGAGGGGGGCACCTGATAGCAATCAGCCCCAGCATTTT.

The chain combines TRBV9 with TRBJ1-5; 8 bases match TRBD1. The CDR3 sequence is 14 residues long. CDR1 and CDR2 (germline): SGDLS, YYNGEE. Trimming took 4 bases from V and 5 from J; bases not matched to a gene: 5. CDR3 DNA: TGTGCCAGCAGCCTCGGACAGGGTCATCAGCCCCAGCATTTT. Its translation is CASSLGQGHQPQHF.

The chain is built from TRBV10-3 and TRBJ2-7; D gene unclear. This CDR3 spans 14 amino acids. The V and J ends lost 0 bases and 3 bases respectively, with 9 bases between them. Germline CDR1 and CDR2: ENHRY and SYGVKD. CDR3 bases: TGTGCCATCAGTGAGTCAGATTACGGCTACGAGCAGTACTTC. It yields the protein CAISESDYGYEQYF.

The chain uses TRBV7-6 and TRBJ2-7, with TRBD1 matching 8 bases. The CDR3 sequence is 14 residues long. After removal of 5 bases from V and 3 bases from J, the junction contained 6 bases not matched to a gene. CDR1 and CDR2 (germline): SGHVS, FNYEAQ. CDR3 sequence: CASSPRTGNYEQYF. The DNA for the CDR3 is TGTGCCAGCAGCCCCCGGACAGGGAACTACGAGCAGTACTTC. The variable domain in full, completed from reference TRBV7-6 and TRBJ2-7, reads GAGVSQSPRYKVTKRGQDVALRCDPISGHVSLYWYRQALGQGPEFLTYFNYEAQQDKSGLPNDRFSAERPEGSISTLTIQRTEQRDSAMYRCASSPRTGNYEQYFGPGTRLTVT.

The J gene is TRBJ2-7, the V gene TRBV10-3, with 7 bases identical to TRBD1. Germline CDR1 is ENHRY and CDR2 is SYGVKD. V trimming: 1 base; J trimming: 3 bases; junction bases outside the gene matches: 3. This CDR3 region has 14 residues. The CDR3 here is CAISEYRGDYEQYF. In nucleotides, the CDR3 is TGTGCCATCAGTGAGTACAGGGGAGACTACGAGCAGTACTTC.

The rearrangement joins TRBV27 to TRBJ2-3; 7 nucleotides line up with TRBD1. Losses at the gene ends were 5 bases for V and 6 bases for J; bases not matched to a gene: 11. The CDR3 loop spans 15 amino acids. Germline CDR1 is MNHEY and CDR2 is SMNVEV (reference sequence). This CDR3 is CASSANRGYVDTQYF. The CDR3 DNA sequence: TGTGCCAGCAGTGCAAACAGGGGATATGTGGATACGCAGTATTTT.

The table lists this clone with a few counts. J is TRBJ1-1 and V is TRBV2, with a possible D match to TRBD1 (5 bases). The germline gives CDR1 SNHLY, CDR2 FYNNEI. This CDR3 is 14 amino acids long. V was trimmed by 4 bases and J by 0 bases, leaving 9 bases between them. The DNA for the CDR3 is TGTGCCAGCAGTGGGGGCCAGGTGAACACTGAAGCTTTCTTT. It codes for CASSGGQVNTEAFF.